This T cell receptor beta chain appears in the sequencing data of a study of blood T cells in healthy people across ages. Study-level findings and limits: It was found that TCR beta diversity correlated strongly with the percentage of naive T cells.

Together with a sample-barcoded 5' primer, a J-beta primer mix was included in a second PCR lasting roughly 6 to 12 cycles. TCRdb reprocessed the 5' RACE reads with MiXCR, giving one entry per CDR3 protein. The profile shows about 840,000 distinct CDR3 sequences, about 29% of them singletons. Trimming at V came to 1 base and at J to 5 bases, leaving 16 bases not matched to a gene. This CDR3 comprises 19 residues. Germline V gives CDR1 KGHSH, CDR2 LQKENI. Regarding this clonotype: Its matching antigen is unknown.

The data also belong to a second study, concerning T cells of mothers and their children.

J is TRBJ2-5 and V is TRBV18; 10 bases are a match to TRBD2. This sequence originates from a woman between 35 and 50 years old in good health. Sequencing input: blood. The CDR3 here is CASSPLRLAGVVLHETQYF. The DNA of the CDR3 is TGTGCCAGCTCACCACTTAGGCTAGCGGGAGTCGTACTTCATGAGACCCAGTACTTC. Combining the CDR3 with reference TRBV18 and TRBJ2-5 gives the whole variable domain NAGVMQNPRHLVRRRGQEARLRCSPMKGHSHVYWYRQLPEEGLKFMVYLQKENIIDESGMPKERFSAEFPKEGPSILRIQQVVRGDSAAYFCASSPLRLAGVVLHETQYFGPGTRLLVL.